This T cell receptor beta chain was observed in a study of siplizumab effects on memory and regulatory T cells. Approximately 100,000 TCR templates per sample were assayed. Only in-frame clones appear in the TCRdb table, and some are missing; sequencing was by immunoSEQ multiplex PCR. This table holds about 70,000 clones, about 87% found once. Study-level results: With siplizumab, cumulative frequency of CD4+ memory-derived alloreactive sequences dropped significantly. Tracing alloreactive clones into unstimulated subsets worked for only a minor fraction of them. Unstimulated naive T cells seemed to show more diversity than memory cells did, and they also seemed to be among the major contributors to the alloresponse.

With respect to this clone: The antigen remains undetermined.

Material for sequencing was Tregs sorted from blood. This clonotype originated in a human donor in good health.

The CDR3 sequence: CSAATGTSGNTGELFF. CDR3 nucleotide sequence: TGCAGCGCGGCAACCGGGACTAGCGGTAACACCGGGGAGCTGTTTTTT. This chain connects TRBV29-1 to TRBJ2-2, with 11 bases aligning to TRBD2. Trimming at V came to 7 bases and at J to 2 bases, leaving 9 bases not matched to a gene. Germline CDR1 reads SQVTM; CDR2 reads ANQGSEA. The CDR3 totals 16 residues.